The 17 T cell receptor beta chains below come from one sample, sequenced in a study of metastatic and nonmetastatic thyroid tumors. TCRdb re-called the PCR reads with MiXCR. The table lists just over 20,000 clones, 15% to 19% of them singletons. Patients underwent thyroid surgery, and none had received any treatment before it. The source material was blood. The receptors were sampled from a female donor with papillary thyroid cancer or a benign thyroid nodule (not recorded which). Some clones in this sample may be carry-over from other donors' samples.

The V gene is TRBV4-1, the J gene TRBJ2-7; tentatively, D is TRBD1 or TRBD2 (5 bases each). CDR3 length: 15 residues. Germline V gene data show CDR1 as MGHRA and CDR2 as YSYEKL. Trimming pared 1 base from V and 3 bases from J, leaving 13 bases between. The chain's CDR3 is CASSQAAQGRYEQYF. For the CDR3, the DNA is TGCGCCAGCAGCCAAGCTGCCCAGGGACGCTACGAGCAGTACTTC.

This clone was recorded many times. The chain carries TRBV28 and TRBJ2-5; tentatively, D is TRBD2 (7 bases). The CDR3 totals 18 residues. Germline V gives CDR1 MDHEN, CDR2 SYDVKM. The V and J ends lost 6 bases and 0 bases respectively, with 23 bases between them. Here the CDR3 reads CASSPSLYRGADQETQYF. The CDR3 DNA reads TGTGCCAGCAGCCCGAGCCTGTATCGGGGGGCCGACCAAGAGACCCAGTACTTC.

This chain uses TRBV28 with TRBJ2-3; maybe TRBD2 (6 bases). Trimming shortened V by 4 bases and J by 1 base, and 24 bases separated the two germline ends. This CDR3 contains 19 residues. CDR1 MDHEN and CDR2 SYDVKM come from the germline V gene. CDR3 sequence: CASSSGPIIGSWGTDTQYF. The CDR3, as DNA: TGTGCCAGCAGTTCCGGCCCCATTATCGGGAGCTGGGGCACAGATACGCAGTATTTT.

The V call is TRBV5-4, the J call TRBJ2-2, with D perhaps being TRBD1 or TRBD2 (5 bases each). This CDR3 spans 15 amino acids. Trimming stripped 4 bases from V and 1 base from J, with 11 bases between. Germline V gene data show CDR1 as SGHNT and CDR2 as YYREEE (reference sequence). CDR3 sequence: CASSPGTVNTGELFF. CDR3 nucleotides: TGTGCCAGCAGCCCCGGGACGGTGAACACCGGGGAGCTGTTTTTT.

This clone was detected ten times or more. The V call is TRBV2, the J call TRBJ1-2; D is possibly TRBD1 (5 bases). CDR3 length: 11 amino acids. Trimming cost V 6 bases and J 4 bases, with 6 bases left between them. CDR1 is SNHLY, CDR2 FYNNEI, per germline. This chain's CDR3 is CASSQGYGYTF. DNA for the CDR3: TGTGCCAGCAGCCAGGGCTATGGCTACACCTTC.

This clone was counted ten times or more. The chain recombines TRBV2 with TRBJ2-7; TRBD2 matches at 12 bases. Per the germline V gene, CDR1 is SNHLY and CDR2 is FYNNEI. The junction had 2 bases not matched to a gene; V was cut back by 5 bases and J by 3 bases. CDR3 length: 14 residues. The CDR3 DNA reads TGTGCCAGCAGTAGGACTAGCGGGAACTACGAGCAGTACTTC. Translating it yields CASSRTSGNYEQYF. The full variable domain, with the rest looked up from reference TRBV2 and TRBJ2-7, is EPEVTQTPSHQVTQMGQEVILRCVPISNHLYFYWYRQILGQKVEFLVSFYNNEISEKSEIFDDQFSVERPDGSNFTLKIRSTKLEDSAMYFCASSRTSGNYEQYFGPGTRLTVT.

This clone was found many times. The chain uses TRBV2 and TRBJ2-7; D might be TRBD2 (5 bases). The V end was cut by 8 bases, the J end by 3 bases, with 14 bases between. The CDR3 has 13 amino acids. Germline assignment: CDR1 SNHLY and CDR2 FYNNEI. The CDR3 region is CASGIAGLYEQYF. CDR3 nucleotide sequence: TGTGCCAGCGGGATTGCAGGACTCTACGAGCAGTACTTC.

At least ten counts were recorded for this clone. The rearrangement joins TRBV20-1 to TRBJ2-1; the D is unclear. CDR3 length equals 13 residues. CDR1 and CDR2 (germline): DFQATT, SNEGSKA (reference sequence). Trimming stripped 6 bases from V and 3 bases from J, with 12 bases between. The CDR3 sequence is CSARGPYYNEQFF. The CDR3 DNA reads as TGCAGTGCCCGCGGCCCCTACTACAATGAGCAGTTCTTC.

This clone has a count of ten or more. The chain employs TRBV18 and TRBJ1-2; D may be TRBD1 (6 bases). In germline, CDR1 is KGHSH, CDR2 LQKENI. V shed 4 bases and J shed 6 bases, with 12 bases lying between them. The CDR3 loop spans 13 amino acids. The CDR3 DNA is TGTGCCAGCTCACTTCCAGGGGAGAATGGCTACACCTTC. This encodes CASSLPGENGYTF.

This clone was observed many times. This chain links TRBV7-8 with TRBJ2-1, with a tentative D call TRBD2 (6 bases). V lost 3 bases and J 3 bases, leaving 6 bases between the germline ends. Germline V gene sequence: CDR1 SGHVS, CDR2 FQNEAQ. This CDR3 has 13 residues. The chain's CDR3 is CASSFGGYNEQFF. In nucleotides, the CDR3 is TGTGCCAGCAGCTTCGGGGGCTACAATGAGCAGTTCTTC.

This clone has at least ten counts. CDR3 DNA: TGTGCCAGCAGTTTATCCTCGGGGCAGGGGGGATTGAACACTGAAGCTTTCTTT. Its protein product is CASSLSSGQGGLNTEAFF. The chain is built from TRBV28 and TRBJ1-1; 7 positions match TRBD1. This CDR3 comprises 18 residues. V shed 1 base, J shed 0 bases, and the junction held 11 bases outside the gene matches. Germline CDR1 and CDR2: MDHEN and SYDVKM.

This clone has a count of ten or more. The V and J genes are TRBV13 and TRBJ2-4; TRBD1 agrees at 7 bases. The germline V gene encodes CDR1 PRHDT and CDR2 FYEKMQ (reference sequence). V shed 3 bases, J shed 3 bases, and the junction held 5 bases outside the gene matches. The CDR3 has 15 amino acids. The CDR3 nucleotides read TGTGCCAGCAGCTTCCGGGACAGACTCAAAAACATTCAGTACTTC. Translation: CASSFRDRLKNIQYF.

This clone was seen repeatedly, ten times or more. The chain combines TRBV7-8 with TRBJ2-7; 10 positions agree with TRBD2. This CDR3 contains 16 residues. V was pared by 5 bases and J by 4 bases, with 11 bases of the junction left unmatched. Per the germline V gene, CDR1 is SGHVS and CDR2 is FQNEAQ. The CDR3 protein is CASSPGGSSGGYEQYF. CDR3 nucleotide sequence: TGTGCCAGCAGCCCGGGGGGTTCTAGCGGGGGTTACGAGCAGTACTTC.

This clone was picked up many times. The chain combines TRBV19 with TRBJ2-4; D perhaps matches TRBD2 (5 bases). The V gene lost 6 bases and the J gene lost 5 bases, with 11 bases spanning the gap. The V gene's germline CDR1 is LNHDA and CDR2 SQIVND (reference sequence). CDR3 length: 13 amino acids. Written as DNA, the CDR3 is TGTGCCAGTAGCCCAGAGGGCGAAAACATTCAGTACTTC. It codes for CASSPEGENIQYF.

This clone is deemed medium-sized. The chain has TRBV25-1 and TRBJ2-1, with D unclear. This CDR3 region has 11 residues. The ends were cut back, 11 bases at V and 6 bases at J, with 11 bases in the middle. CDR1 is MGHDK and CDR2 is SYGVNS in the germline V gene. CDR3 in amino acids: CAAEELNEQFF. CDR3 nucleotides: TGTGCCGCCGAGGAGCTCAATGAGCAGTTCTTC.

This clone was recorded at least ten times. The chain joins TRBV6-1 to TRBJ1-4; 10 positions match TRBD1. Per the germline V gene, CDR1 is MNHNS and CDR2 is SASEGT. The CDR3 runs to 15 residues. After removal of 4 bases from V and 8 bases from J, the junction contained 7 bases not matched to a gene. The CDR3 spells CASSAGGTGVEKLFF. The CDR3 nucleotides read TGTGCCAGCAGTGCGGGCGGGACAGGGGTAGAAAAACTGTTTTTT.

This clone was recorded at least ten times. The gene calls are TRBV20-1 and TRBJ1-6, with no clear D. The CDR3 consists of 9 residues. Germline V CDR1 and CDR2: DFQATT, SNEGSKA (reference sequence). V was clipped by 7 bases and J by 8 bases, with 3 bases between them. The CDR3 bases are TGCAGTGTTGATTCACCCCTCCACTTT. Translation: CSVDSPLHF.